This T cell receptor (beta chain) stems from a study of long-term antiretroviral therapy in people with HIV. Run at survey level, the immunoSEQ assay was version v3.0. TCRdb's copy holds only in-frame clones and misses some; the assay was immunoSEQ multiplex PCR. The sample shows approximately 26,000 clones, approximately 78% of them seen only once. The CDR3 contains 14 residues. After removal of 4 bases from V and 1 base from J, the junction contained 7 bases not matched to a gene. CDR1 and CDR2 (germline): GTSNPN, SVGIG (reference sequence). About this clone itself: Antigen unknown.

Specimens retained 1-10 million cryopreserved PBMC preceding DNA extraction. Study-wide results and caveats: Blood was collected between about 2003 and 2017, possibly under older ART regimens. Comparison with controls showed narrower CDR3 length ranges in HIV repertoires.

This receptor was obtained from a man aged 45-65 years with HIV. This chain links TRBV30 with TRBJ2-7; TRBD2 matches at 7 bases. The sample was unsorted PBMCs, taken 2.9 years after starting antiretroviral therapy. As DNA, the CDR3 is TGTGCCTGGAATCTTGGGGGAGGGTCCTACGAGCAGTACTTC. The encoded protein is CAWNLGGGSYEQYF.